The rows below give T cell receptor beta chains drawn from one sample of a study of lymphopenia after photon versus proton radiotherapy. Some clones are missing from TCRdb's copy, which holds only in-frame ones; the method was immunoSEQ multiplex PCR. The data hold about 6,100 clones, with roughly 92% observed a single time. The sample in question was peripheral blood, obtained from a patient treated with photon-based radiotherapy. The origin of the receptors is a man aged 60 to 69 with cholangiocarcinoma. Both conserved end residues are part of each CDR3. The D gene is left open where the match is weak. A row's size may be missing; if present it is once, few, many or a size class.

TRBJ2-5 | TRBV7-9 | - | TRBD2 | TGTGCCAGCAGCCCCGGGGGGGCCGAAATGGGCCAAGAGACCCAGTACTTC | CASSPGGAEMGQETQYF
TRBJ1-5 | TRBV16 | once | TRBD1 | TGTGCCAGCAGCCAAGGTCGAAGGGGGCTCAATCAGCCCCAGCATTTT | CASSQGRRGLNQPQHF
TRBJ1-2 | TRBV5-6 | - | - | TGTGCCAGCAGCCTTATGTCCGTGGACCGGCTGGGAGGCTACACCTTC | CASSLMSVDRLGGYTF
TRBJ2-1 | TRBV10-1 | - | TRBD2 | TGCGCCAGCAGCGTTACTAGCGGGGGAGACAATGAGCAGTTCTTC | CASSVTSGGDNEQFF
TRBJ2-3 | TRBV7-9 | - | - | TGTGCCAGCAGCTTAGGAGGCACTGCTAGCACAGATACGCAGTATTTT | CASSLGGTASTDTQYF
TRBJ1-4 | TRBV25-1 | once | - | TGTGCCAGCAGTCCCACCCCCGGGGGATGGCACGAAAAACTGTTTTTT | CASSPTPGGWHEKLFF
TRBJ2-2 | TRBV6-5 | - | TRBD1 | TGTGCCAGCAGTTACAACACAGGGGGTAGCACCGGGGAGCTGTTTTTT | CASSYNTGGSTGELFF
TRBJ1-2 | TRBV2 | - | - | TGTGCCAGCAGTGTCGAGTCAGCCTCACTTTATGGCTACACCTTC | CASSVESASLYGYTF
TRBJ1-3 | TRBV5-1 | - | TRBD1 | TGCGCCAGCAGCTTGTGGTCTAGGGACAGTGCTGGAAACACCATATATTTT | CASSLWSRDSAGNTIYF
TRBJ1-5 | TRBV10-3 | - | TRBD1 | TGTGCCACTGACACAGGGGATAGCAATCAGCCCCAGCATTTT | CATDTGDSNQPQHF
TRBJ1-1 | TRBV19 | - | - | TGTGCCAGTAGTATTGGACTCAGGAACACTGAAGCTTTCTTT | CASSIGLRNTEAFF
TRBJ1-1 | TRBV7-2 | - | - | TGTGCCAGCAGCTTAGTTGAGGGCACTGAAGCTTTCTTT | CASSLVEGTEAFF
TRBJ2-5 | TRBV14 | - | - | TGTGCCAGCAGCCAAGAACTGCGGGGGACCCAGTACTTC | CASSQELRGTQYF
TRBJ2-5 | TRBV2 | - | - | TGTGCCAGCAGGACTCAGGAGACCCAGTACTTC | CASRTQETQYF
TRBJ2-5 | TRBV28 | - | - | TGTGCCAGCAGTTTAAGGAGCCCGTACCAAGAGACCCAGTACTTC | CASSLRSPYQETQYF